This T cell receptor beta chain was recovered during a study of T cell changes during pregnancy in multiple sclerosis. Data came from immunoSEQ multiplex PCR; TCRdb stores just in-frame clones and leaves some out. The profile shows 40,000 to 45,000 clones, 89% of them singletons. The CDR3 extends over 15 amino acids. Germline CDR1 is SGHDT and CDR2 is YYEEEE. V gave up 4 bases and J gave up 0 bases, with 13 bases separating them. The chain employs TRBV5-6 and TRBJ1-1, with D perhaps matching TRBD1 (6 bases). This clonotype was sampled from a female donor with multiple sclerosis, enrolled in a pregnancy study. The sample was CD4+ T cells from peripheral blood mononuclear cells, taken in the first trimester of pregnancy. The CDR3 DNA sequence: TGTGCCAGCAGCCCGGGACAACGATTGAACACTGAAGCTTTCTTT. It translates to CASSPGQRLNTEAFF.